The next 4 T cell receptor beta chains were all read from a single sample in a study of T cells in Graves' hyperthyroidism and ophthalmopathy. Authors of the study amplified TCR beta CDR3 regions from RNA transcripts. HTBI primers were employed in a first-round RT-PCR of the TCR CDR3. A single record per CDR3 protein comes from TCRdb applying MiXCR to the multiplex PCR reads. The sample contains roughly 720,000 distinct CDR3 sequences, 15% to 20% of which appear only once. Sample: blood. The receptors derive from a man aged 45-60 years with Graves' hyperthyroidism.

This chain uses TRBV6-2 or TRBV6-3 with TRBJ2-7; 7 nucleotides align to TRBD2. This CDR3 region has 16 residues. Trimming cost V 0 bases and J 2 bases; bases outside gene matches: 7. From germline, CDR1 is MNHEY and CDR2 SVGEGT. In DNA form, the CDR3 reads TGTGCCAGCAGTTACTCAGGACTAGACCACCCCTACGAGCAGTACTTC. Translating gives CASSYSGLDHPYEQYF.

This clonotype has a handful of counts. The gene calls are TRBV10-3 and TRBJ2-4; D is ambiguous. Germline CDR1 reads ENHRY; CDR2 reads SYGVKD. V lost 4 bases to trimming and J lost 9 bases, with 13 bases between them. There are 13 residues in the CDR3. For the CDR3, the DNA is TGTGCCATCAGTGCGACCAAAGAGGCCATTCAGTACTTC. Amino acids: CAISATKEAIQYF.

V is TRBV28 and J is TRBJ1-2; D gene unclear. V was trimmed by 6 bases and J by 4 bases, leaving 15 bases between them. CDR1 and CDR2 (germline): MDHEN, SYDVKM. The CDR3 spans 14 residues. The CDR3 region is CASSRPTDFYGYTF. Here the CDR3 DNA reads TGTGCCAGCAGCCGCCCCACGGATTTCTATGGCTACACCTTC.

This chain connects TRBV7-6 to TRBJ2-7; D may be TRBD1 or TRBD2 (5 bases each). CDR1 and CDR2 (germline): SGHVS, FNYEAQ. With 5 bases removed from V and 6 bases from J, the gap between germline ends came to 20 bases. The CDR3 loop spans 15 amino acids. CDR3 sequence reads: CASSAPPGPSSEQYF. CDR3 nucleotides: TGTGCCAGCAGCGCGCCTCCGGGACCCAGCTCCGAGCAGTACTTC.